Following are 15 T cell receptor beta chains from one sample sequenced in a study of blood T cell repertoires in COVID-19. Measured with immunoSEQ multiplex PCR; TCRdb has only the in-frame clones, and not every one. The repertoire has over 95,000 clones, about 87% of them found once; the top ten carry about 4.8%. The sample taken for sequencing was peripheral blood. Receptors originate from a woman in her forties or fifties with acute or convalescent COVID-19.

The V gene is TRBV15, the J gene TRBJ1-4, with a weak D call TRBD1 (6 bases). Deletions cut 5 bases from V and 6 bases from J, with 13 bases between. Germline CDR1 and CDR2: LNHNV and YYDKDF (reference sequence). CDR3 size: 14 residues. CDR3 in DNA: TGTGCCACCAGCCAAGACAGGTCCGATGAAAAACTGTTTTTT. Translation gives CATSQDRSDEKLFF.

The chain employs TRBV28 and TRBJ1-2; 9 nucleotides match TRBD1. CDR3 size: 15 residues. V shed 4 bases, J shed 4 bases, and the junction held 7 bases outside the gene matches. CDR1 and CDR2 from the germline V gene are MDHEN and SYDVKM. The DNA for the CDR3 is TGTGCCAGCAGTTCCGGAGGGACAGGGCGCTATGGCTACACCTTC. Its protein product is CASSSGGTGRYGYTF.

This chain uses TRBV15 with TRBJ1-2; the D gene is possibly TRBD1 (6 bases). The CDR3 spans 14 residues. CDR1 is LNHNV and CDR2 is YYDKDF in the germline V gene (reference sequence). Trimming pared 9 bases from V and 4 bases from J, leaving 18 bases between. For the CDR3, the DNA is TGTGCCACAACCACAGGGTTAGGGTCCTATGGCTACACCTTC. Its translation is CATTTGLGSYGYTF. The full variable domain, with the rest looked up from reference TRBV15 and TRBJ1-2, is DAMVIQNPRYQVTQFGKPVTLSCSQTLNHNVMYWYQQKSSQAPKLLFHYYDKDFNNEADTPDNFQSRRPNTSFCFLDIRSPGLGDTAMYLCATTTGLGSYGYTFGSGTRLTVV.

The V gene is TRBV12-5, the J gene TRBJ2-3, with D tentatively TRBD2 (6 bases). Trimming removed 1 base at V and 5 bases at J, with 16 bases between. The germline V gene has CDR1 LGHNT and CDR2 FRNRAP. This CDR3 spans 16 amino acids. CDR3 amino acids: CASGLAITGLRDTQYF. The CDR3 nucleotides are TGTGCTAGTGGTTTGGCTATTACGGGACTCAGAGATACGCAGTATTTT.

The chain combines TRBV11-2 with TRBJ2-7; D unresolved. V was shortened by 2 bases and J by 4 bases, with 9 bases between the two germline ends. The length of the CDR3 is 13 residues. Per the germline V gene, CDR1 is SGHAT and CDR2 is FQNNGV. Here the CDR3 reads CASSLSPGYEQYF. CDR3 bases: TGTGCCAGCAGCTTATCTCCCGGGTACGAGCAGTACTTC.

This chain connects TRBV4-2 to TRBJ2-3; D may be TRBD2 (6 bases). The CDR3 is 16 residues long. Trimming took off 4 bases at V and 4 bases at J, with 18 bases between the two ends. Germline V lookup: CDR1 LGHNA, CDR2 YNFKEQ. Written as DNA, the CDR3 is TGTGCCAGCAGCCCGTCCCGGGGGACCGGGGCAGATACGCAGTATTTT. Its protein is CASSPSRGTGADTQYF.

The genes are TRBV6-5 and TRBJ1-6; 8 bases are shared with TRBD1. V gave up 10 bases and J gave up 3 bases; unmatched junction bases: 5. CDR3 length equals 14 residues. CDR1 and CDR2 (germline): MNHEY, SVGAGI. CDR3 DNA: TGTGCCACCAGAACAGGGGGCTATAATTCACCCCTCCACTTT. The encoded protein is CATRTGGYNSPLHF.

The chain employs TRBV5-4 and TRBJ1-6; no definite D call. Trimming pared 0 bases from V and 3 bases from J, leaving 7 bases between. CDR3 length: 15 residues. CDR1 is SGHNT and CDR2 is YYREEE in the germline V gene (reference sequence). The CDR3 coding sequence is TGTGCCAGCAGCTTGGGTGGGAGCTATAATTCACCCCTCCACTTT. Protein product: CASSLGGSYNSPLHF.

This clone showed up just once. V usage is TRBV6-5 and J usage is TRBJ1-4; weak D call: TRBD1 (6 bases). In germline, CDR1 is MNHEY, CDR2 SVGAGI. V gave up 7 bases and J gave up 6 bases, with 18 bases separating them. The CDR3 runs to 15 residues. The CDR3 reads CASIPGGQGDEKLFF. The CDR3 DNA reads TGTGCCAGCATTCCTGGGGGCCAAGGAGATGAAAAACTGTTTTTT.

V and J are TRBV4-1 and TRBJ2-3, with 13 bases identical to TRBD2. With V trimmed by 1 base and J by 6 bases, 7 bases remained unmatched. This CDR3 has 17 amino acids. CDR1 is MGHRA, CDR2 YSYEKL, per germline. The CDR3 DNA reads TGCGCCAGCAGCCAAGGAAAACTAGCGGGAGGGGGTGATACGCAGTATTTT. This codes for CASSQGKLAGGGDTQYF.

The chain combines TRBV7-2 with TRBJ2-7; a weak D match, TRBD2 (6 bases). V was trimmed by 5 bases and J by 1 base, leaving 18 bases between them. Per germline, CDR1 SGHTA and CDR2 FQGNSA. The CDR3 is made up of 16 amino acids. In DNA, the CDR3 is TGTGCCAGCAGCCCACGTAGGAGGGGAGGTTCCTACGAGCAGTACTTC. As protein: CASSPRRRGGSYEQYF.

The rearrangement joins TRBV27 to TRBJ2-1; D not resolved. This CDR3 has 16 amino acids. V was shortened by 4 bases and J by 0 bases, with 13 bases between the two germline ends. Germline CDR1 and CDR2: MNHEY and SMNVEV (reference sequence). Here the CDR3 reads CASSSTPVSSYNEQFF. Written as DNA, the CDR3 is TGTGCCAGCAGTTCTACCCCTGTTAGCTCCTACAATGAGCAGTTCTTC.

The chain combines TRBV11-2 with TRBJ2-5; D is undetermined. CDR1 SGHAT and CDR2 FQNNGV come from the germline V gene. V lost 5 bases to trimming and J lost 5 bases, with 15 bases between them. The CDR3 has 14 amino acids. The chain's CDR3 is CASSRGRSSETQYF. Written as DNA, the CDR3 is TGTGCCAGCAGCCGAGGAAGGTCTTCGGAGACCCAGTACTTC. Drawing the rest from reference TRBV11-2 and TRBJ2-5, the complete variable domain is EAGVAQSPRYKIIEKRQSVAFWCNPISGHATLYWYQQILGQGPKLLIQFQNNGVVDDSQLPKDRFSAERLKGVDSTLKIQPAKLEDSAVYLCASSRGRSSETQYFGPGTRLLVL.

This chain joins TRBV6-5 and TRBJ2-7, with 10 nucleotides matching TRBD2. V lost 7 bases, J lost 1 base, and 7 bases stayed unmatched. The CDR3 runs to 15 residues. Germline-derived CDR1 and CDR2 are MNHEY and SVGAGI. The CDR3 nucleotides read TGTGCCAGCATTCCCACTAGCGGGAAGTCCTACGAGCAGTACTTC. Protein: CASIPTSGKSYEQYF.

This sequence joins TRBV20-1 and TRBJ2-3, with unresolved D. CDR1 and CDR2 (germline): DFQATT, SNEGSKA (reference sequence). The ends were cut back, 4 bases at V and 4 bases at J, with 6 bases in the middle. CDR3 length: 11 amino acids. Here the CDR3 DNA reads TGCAGTGCTACTCGGGCAGATACGCAGTATTTT. Translating gives CSATRADTQYF.